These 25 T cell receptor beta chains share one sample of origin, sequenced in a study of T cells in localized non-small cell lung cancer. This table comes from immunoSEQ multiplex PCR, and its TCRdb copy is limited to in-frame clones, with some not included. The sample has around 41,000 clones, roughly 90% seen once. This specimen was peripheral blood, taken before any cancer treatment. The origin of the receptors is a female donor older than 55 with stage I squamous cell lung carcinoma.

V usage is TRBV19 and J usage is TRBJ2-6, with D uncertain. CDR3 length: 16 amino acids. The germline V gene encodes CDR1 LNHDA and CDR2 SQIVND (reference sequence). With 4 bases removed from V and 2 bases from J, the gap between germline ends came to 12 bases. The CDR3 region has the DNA TGTGCCAGTAGTACAGCCGAACGGGCTGGGGCCAACGTCCTGACTTTC. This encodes CASSTAERAGANVLTF.

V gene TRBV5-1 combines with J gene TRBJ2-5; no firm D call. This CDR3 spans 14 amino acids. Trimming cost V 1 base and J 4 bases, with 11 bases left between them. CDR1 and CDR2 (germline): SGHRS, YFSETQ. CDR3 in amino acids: CASSLLDPGETQYF. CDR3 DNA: TGCGCCAGCAGCTTGTTGGACCCGGGAGAGACCCAGTACTTC. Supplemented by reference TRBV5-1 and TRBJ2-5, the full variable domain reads KAGVTQTPRYLIKTRGQQVTLSCSPISGHRSVSWYQQTPGQGLQFLFEYFSETQRNKGNFPGRFSGRQFSNSRSEMNVSTLELGDSALYLCASSLLDPGETQYFGPGTRLLVL.

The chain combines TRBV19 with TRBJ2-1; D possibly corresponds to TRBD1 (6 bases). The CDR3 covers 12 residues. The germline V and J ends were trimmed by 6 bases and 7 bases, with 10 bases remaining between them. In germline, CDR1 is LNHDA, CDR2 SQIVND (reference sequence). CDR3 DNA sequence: TGTGCCAGTAGCTACAGGGTAAATGAGCAGTTCTTC. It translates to CASSYRVNEQFF.

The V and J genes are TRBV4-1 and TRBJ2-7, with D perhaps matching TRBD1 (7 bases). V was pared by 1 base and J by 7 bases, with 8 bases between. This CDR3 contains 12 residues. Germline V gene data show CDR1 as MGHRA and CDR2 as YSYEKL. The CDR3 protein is CASSQAGGEQYF. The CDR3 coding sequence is TGCGCCAGCAGCCAAGCAGGGGGGGAGCAGTACTTC.

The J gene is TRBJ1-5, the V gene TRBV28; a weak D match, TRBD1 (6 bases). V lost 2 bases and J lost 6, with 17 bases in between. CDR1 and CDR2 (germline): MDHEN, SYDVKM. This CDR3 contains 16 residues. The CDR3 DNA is TGTGCCAGCAGTTTACCCCACGGGGGGCTTGGTCAGCCCCAGCATTTT. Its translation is CASSLPHGGLGQPQHF.

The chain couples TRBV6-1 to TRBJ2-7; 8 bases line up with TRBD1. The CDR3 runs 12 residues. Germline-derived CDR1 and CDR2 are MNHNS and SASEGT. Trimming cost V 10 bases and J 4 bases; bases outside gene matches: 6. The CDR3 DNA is TGTGCCACAACAGGGGGAGGTTACGAGCAGTACTTC. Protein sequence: CATTGGGYEQYF.

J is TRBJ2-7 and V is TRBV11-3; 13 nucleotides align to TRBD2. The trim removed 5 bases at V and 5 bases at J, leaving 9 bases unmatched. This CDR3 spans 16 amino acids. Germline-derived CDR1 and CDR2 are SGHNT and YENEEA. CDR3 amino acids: CASSPMTSGRLDEQYF. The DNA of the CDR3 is TGTGCCAGCAGCCCGATGACTAGCGGGAGGCTCGACGAGCAGTACTTC. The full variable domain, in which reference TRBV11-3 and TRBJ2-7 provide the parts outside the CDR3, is EAGVVQSPRYKIIEKKQPVAFWCNPISGHNTLYWYLQNLGQGPELLIRYENEEAVDDSQLPKDRFSAERLKGVDSTLKIQPAELGDSAVYLCASSPMTSGRLDEQYFGPGTRLTVT.

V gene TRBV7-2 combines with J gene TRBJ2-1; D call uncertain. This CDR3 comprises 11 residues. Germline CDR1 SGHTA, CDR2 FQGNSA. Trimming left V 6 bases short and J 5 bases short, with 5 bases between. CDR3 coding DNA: TGTGCCAGCAGGTTCCACAATGAGCAGTTCTTC. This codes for CASRFHNEQFF.

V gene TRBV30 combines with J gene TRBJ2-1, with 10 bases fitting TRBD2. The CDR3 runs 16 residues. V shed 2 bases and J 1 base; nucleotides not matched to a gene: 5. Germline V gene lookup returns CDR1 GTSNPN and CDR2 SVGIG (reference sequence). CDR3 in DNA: TGTGCCTGGAGTCCCCGGGGACTAGCGTCCTACAATGAGCAGTTCTTC. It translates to CAWSPRGLASYNEQFF.

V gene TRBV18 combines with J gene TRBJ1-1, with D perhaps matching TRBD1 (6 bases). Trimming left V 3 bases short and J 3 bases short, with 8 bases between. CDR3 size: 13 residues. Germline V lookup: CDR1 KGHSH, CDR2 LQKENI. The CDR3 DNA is TGTGCCAGCTCACCGGACAGATACACTGAAGCTTTCTTT. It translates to CASSPDRYTEAFF.

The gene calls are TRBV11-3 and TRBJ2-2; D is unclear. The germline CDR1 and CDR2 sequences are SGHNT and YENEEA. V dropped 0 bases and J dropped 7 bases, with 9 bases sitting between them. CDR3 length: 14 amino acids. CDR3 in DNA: TGTGCCAGCAGCTTAGATCAAGTGAACGGGGAGCTGTTTTTT. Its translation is CASSLDQVNGELFF.

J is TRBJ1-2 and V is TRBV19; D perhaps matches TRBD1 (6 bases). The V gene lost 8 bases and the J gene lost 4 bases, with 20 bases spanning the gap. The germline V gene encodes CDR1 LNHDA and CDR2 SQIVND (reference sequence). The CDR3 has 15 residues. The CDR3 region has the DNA TGTGCCAGTCTTCCCCCCGACAGGCCGCTCTATGGCTACACCTTC. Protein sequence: CASLPPDRPLYGYTF. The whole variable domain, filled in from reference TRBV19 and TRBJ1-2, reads DGGITQSPKYLFRKEGQNVTLSCEQNLNHDAMYWYRQDPGQGLRLIYYSQIVNDFQKGDIAEGYSVSREKKESFPLTVTSAQKNPTAFYLCASLPPDRPLYGYTFGSGTRLTVV.

The CDR3 reads CASSPASRTYNEQFF. In nucleotides, the CDR3 is TGTGCCAGCAGCCCCGCTAGCCGAACCTACAATGAGCAGTTCTTC. The chain employs TRBV2 and TRBJ2-1, with a tentative D call TRBD2 (5 bases). The V end lost 6 bases, the J end lost 2 bases, and 14 bases lay between the germline ends. Germline lookup yields CDR1 SNHLY and CDR2 FYNNEI. The CDR3 spans 15 residues.

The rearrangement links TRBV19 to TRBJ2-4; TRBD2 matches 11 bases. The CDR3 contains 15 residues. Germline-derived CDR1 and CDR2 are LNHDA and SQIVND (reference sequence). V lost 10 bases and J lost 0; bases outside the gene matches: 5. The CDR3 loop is CATQLAGVAKNIQYF. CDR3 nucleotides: TGTGCCACACAACTAGCGGGGGTAGCCAAAAACATTCAGTACTTC.

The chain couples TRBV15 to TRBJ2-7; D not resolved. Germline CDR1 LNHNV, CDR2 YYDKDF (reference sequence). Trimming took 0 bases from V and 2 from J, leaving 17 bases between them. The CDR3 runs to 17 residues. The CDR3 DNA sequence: TGTGCCACCAGCAGAGATCGGGCGAGCACCCTTACCTACGAGCAGTACTTC. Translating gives CATSRDRASTLTYEQYF.

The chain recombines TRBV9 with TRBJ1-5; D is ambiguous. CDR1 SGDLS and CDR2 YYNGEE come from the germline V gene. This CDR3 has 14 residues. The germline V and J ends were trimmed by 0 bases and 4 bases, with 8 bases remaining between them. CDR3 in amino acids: CASSVDGENQPQHF. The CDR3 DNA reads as TGTGCCAGCAGCGTAGATGGAGAAAATCAGCCCCAGCATTTT.

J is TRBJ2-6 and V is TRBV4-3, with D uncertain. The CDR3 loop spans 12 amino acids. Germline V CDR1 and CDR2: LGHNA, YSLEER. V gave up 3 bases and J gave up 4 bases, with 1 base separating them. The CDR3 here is CASSQGANVLTF. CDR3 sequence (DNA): TGCGCCAGCAGCCAGGGGGCCAACGTCCTGACTTTC.

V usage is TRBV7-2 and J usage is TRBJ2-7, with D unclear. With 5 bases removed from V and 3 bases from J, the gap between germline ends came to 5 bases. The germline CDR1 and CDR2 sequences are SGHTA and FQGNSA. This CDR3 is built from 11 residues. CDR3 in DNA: TGTGCCAGCAGCCCCAACTACGAGCAGTACTTC. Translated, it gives CASSPNYEQYF.

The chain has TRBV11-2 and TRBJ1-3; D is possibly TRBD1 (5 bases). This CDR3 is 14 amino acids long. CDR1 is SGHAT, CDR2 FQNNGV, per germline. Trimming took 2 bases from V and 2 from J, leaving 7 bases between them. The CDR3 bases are TGTGCCAGCAGCTTAAGGGGAACTGGAAACACCATATATTTT. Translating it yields CASSLRGTGNTIYF.

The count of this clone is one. CDR3 coding DNA: TGTGCCAGCAGCACTCTCCCAAATTCACCCCTCCACTTT. It is translated as CASSTLPNSPLHF. V gene TRBV9 combines with J gene TRBJ1-6, with unresolved D. The germline V and J ends were trimmed by 4 bases and 7 bases, with 9 bases remaining between them. This CDR3 is built from 13 residues. Germline CDR1 and CDR2: SGDLS and YYNGEE.

The chain's CDR3 is CASSARDRGSGQPQHF. CDR3 coding DNA: TGCGCCAGCAGTGCCCGAGACAGGGGATCAGGTCAGCCCCAGCATTTT. V is TRBV10-2 and J is TRBJ1-5; 8 bases are a match to TRBD1. V shed 4 bases and J 6 bases; nucleotides not matched to a gene: 11. The CDR3 consists of 16 residues. Germline lookup yields CDR1 WSHSY and CDR2 SAAADI.

The chain's CDR3 is CASSPASADTQYF. CDR3 nucleotide sequence: TGTGCCAGCAGCCCCGCTTCCGCAGATACGCAGTATTTT. The chain is built from TRBV7-9 and TRBJ2-3; D remains ambiguous. The germline V gene has CDR1 SEHNR and CDR2 FQNEAQ (reference sequence). V was trimmed by 5 bases and J by 4 bases, leaving 10 bases between them. This CDR3 contains 13 residues.

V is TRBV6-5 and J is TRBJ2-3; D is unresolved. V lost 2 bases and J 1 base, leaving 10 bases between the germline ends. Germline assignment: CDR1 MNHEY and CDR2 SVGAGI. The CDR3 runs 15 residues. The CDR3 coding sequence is TGTGCCAGCAGTTACGGGAACAGCCGCACAGATACGCAGTATTTT. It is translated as CASSYGNSRTDTQYF.

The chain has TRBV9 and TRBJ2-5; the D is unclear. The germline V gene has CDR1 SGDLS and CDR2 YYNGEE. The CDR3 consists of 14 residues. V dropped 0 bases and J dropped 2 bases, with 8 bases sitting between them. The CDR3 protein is CASSVAGLQETQYF. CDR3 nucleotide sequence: TGTGCCAGCAGCGTAGCAGGCTTACAAGAGACCCAGTACTTC.

In DNA form, the CDR3 reads TGTGCCAGCAGTCAACAGGGGACTGGGCCCCAGCATTTT. It yields the protein CASSQQGTGPQHF. This chain connects TRBV6-6 to TRBJ1-5, with 7 bases aligning to TRBD1. The CDR3 has 13 amino acids. V was clipped by 5 bases and J by 9 bases; unmatched bases: 7. Germline CDR1 MNHNY, CDR2 SVGAGI (reference sequence).